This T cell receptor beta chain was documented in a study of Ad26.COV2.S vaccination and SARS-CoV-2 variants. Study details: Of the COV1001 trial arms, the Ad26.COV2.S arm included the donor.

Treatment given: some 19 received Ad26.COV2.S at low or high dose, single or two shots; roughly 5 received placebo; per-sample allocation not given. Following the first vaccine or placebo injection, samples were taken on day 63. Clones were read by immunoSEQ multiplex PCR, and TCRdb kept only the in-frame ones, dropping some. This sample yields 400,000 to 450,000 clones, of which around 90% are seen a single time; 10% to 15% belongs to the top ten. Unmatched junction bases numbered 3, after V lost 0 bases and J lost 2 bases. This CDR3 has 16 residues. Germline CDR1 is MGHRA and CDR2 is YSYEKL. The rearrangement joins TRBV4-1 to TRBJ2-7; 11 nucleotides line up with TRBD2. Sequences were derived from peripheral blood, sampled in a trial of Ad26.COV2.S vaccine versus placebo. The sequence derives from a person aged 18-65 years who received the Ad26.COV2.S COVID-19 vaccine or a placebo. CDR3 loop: CASSQELAGDTYEQYF. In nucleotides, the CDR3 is TGCGCCAGCAGCCAAGAACTAGCGGGAGACACCTACGAGCAGTACTTC.